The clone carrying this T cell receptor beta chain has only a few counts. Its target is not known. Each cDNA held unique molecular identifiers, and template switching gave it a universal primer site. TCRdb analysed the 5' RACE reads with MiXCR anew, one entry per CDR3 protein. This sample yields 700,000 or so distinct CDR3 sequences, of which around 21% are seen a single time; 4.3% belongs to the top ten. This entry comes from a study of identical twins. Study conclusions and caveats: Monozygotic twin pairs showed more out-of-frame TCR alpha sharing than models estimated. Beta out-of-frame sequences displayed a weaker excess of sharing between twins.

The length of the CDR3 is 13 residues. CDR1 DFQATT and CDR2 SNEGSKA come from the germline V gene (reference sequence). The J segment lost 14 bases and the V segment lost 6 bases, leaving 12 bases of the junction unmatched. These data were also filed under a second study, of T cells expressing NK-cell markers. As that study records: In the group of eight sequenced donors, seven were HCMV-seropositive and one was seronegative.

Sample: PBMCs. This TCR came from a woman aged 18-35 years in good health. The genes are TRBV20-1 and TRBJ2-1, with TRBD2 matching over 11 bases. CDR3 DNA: TGCAGTGCCCGTGGGCTAGCGGGAGGTTCGAAGTTCTTC. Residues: CSARGLAGGSKFF.